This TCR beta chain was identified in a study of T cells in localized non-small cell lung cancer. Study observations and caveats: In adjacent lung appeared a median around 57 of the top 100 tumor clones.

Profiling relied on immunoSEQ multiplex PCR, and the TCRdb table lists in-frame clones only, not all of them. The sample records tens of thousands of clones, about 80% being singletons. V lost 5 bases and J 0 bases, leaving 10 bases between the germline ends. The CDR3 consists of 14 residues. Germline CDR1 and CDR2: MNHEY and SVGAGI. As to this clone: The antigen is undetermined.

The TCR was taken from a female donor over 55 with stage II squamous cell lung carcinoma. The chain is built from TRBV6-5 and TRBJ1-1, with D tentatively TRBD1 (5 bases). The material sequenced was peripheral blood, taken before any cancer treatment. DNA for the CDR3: TGTGCCAGCAGTCGGGACGGACTGAACACTGAAGCTTTCTTT. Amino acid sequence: CASSRDGLNTEAFF.